The 17 T cell receptor beta chains below were found in one sample sequenced in a study of shared clonotypes between healthy human individuals. TCRdb's table, derived via immunoSEQ multiplex PCR, lists solely in-frame clones and lacks some. The data show 2 million to 2.5 million clones, roughly 93% seen once. The sequenced material came from naive CD4+ T cells from PBMCs. Subset defined: CD45RA+ positively selected. The receptors stem from a man between 18 and 29 years old in good health. Some clones in this sample may be carry-over from other donors' samples.

V gene TRBV5-1 combines with J gene TRBJ1-4, with D perhaps TRBD1 (6 bases). Germline CDR1 is SGHRS and CDR2 is YFSETQ. There are 15 residues in the CDR3. With 5 bases removed from V and 8 bases from J, the gap between germline ends came to 19 bases. As DNA, the CDR3 is TGCGCCAGCAGACTGATACCAGGGGAAGGAGAAAAACTGTTTTTT. Amino acid sequence: CASRLIPGEGEKLFF.

This clone was detected once. Other DNA sequences in this specimen translate into the identical CDR3. This chain connects TRBV18 to TRBJ2-5; no definite D call. Germline CDR1 KGHSH, CDR2 LQKENI. The ends were cut back, 3 bases at V and 1 base at J, with 6 bases in the middle. This CDR3 has 13 amino acids. The DNA for the CDR3 is TGTGCCAGCTCACCGGCGAGCCAAGAGACCCAGTACTTC. Translation gives CASSPASQETQYF.

This clone appeared a single time. The sample holds other DNA sequences that translate to the same CDR3. The V and J genes are TRBV6-5 and TRBJ2-7; 12 bases align to TRBD1. The V gene end was trimmed by 2 bases and the J gene end by 3 bases; junction bases not matched to a gene: 2. CDR3 size: 15 residues. CDR1 and CDR2 (germline): MNHEY, SVGAGI. The CDR3 reads CASSYRDRGHYEQYF. DNA for the CDR3: TGTGCCAGCAGTTACCGGGACAGGGGGCACTACGAGCAGTACTTC.

The V and J genes are TRBV7-3 and TRBJ2-1; D is ambiguous. This CDR3 is 12 amino acids long. Trimming removed 1 base from V and 9 bases from J, with 7 bases in between. Germline V gene lookup returns CDR1 SGHTA and CDR2 FQGTGA. CDR3 nucleotide sequence: TGTGCCAGCAGCTTAATTTCGGGTGAGCAGTTCTTC. This encodes CASSLISGEQFF.

This sequence joins TRBV9 and TRBJ1-2; D is perhaps TRBD1 (6 bases). Trimming pared 2 bases from V and 9 bases from J, leaving 29 bases between. The CDR3 has 18 residues. From germline, CDR1 is SGDLS and CDR2 YYNGEE. CDR3 amino acids: CASSVSFIGGKSAGRYTF. The CDR3 DNA sequence: TGTGCCAGCAGCGTTTCCTTTATCGGGGGCAAATCAGCTGGTCGCTACACCTTC.

The chain combines TRBV14 with TRBJ2-5; D is perhaps TRBD2 (6 bases). The CDR3 is 12 residues long. The germline V and J ends were trimmed by 2 bases and 13 bases, with 14 bases remaining between them. Germline V gene sequence: CDR1 SGHDN, CDR2 FVKESK. DNA for the CDR3: TGTGCCAGCAGCCAAAGTTCACGGGAGAGGTACTTC. It codes for CASSQSSRERYF.

This chain connects TRBV11-3 to TRBJ2-5; D is unclear. This CDR3 contains 13 residues. Germline V gives CDR1 SGHNT, CDR2 YENEEA. Trimming stripped 0 bases from V and 5 bases from J, with 7 bases between. In nucleotides, the CDR3 is TGTGCCAGCAGCTTAGAGAGATTCGAGACCCAGTACTTC. Its translation is CASSLERFETQYF.

V is TRBV11-2 and J is TRBJ2-5, with D tentatively TRBD1 or TRBD2 (6 bases each). V was trimmed by 5 bases and J by 5 bases, leaving 18 bases between them. The CDR3 is made up of 15 amino acids. Germline assignment: CDR1 SGHAT and CDR2 FQNNGV. CDR3 in amino acids: CASSIVGGRLETQYF. The DNA for the CDR3 is TGTGCCAGCAGCATCGTCGGGGGCAGGCTCGAGACCCAGTACTTC. The full variable domain, with the rest looked up from reference TRBV11-2 and TRBJ2-5, is EAGVAQSPRYKIIEKRQSVAFWCNPISGHATLYWYQQILGQGPKLLIQFQNNGVVDDSQLPKDRFSAERLKGVDSTLKIQPAKLEDSAVYLCASSIVGGRLETQYFGPGTRLLVL.

V gene TRBV9 combines with J gene TRBJ2-3; unclear D gene. V lost 5 bases, J lost 4 bases, and 11 bases lay in between. CDR1 is SGDLS, CDR2 YYNGEE, per germline. The CDR3 length is 13 residues. The CDR3 region is CASSSSSSDTQYF. In nucleotides, the CDR3 is TGTGCCAGCAGTTCGTCTTCGTCAGATACGCAGTATTTT.

The CDR3 here is CATSKDPGLEAFF. In DNA form, the CDR3 reads TGTGCCACCAGCAAAGACCCCGGCCTTGAAGCTTTCTTT. The rearrangement uses TRBV15 and TRBJ1-1, with D unresolved. V shed 4 bases and J shed 7 bases, with 13 bases lying between them. The CDR3 spans 13 residues. Germline CDR1 and CDR2: LNHNV and YYDKDF (reference sequence).

This clone was counted between two and nine times. The V gene is TRBV19, the J gene TRBJ1-1, with D possibly being TRBD1 (5 bases). This CDR3 spans 13 amino acids. Germline V gene lookup returns CDR1 LNHDA and CDR2 SQIVND (reference sequence). Trimming shortened V by 1 base and J by 11 bases, and 14 bases separated the two germline ends. Written as DNA, the CDR3 is TGTGCCAGTAGTATAGGAAGGGGCCTGGGCGCTTTCTTT. Its translation is CASSIGRGLGAFF.

The chain uses TRBV10-2 and TRBJ2-7; D is uncertain. Trimming cost V 7 bases and J 3 bases, with 16 bases left between them. CDR3 length: 14 amino acids. Germline CDR1 is WSHSY and CDR2 is SAAADI. In DNA form, the CDR3 reads TGCGCCAGCATGGACGGATATGAGGACTACGAGCAGTACTTC. Amino acid sequence: CASMDGYEDYEQYF.

The table lists this clone with a count of one. The chain joins TRBV19 to TRBJ2-4; D is tentatively TRBD1 or TRBD2 (5 bases each). Trimming pared 5 bases from V and 5 bases from J, leaving 16 bases between. The CDR3 consists of 15 residues. CDR1 and CDR2 from the germline V gene are LNHDA and SQIVND (reference sequence). CDR3 sequence: CASSGESLGENIQYF. Here the CDR3 DNA reads TGTGCCAGTAGTGGGGAGTCGCTAGGGGAAAACATTCAGTACTTC.

This chain connects TRBV28 to TRBJ1-2, with D possibly matching TRBD1 (5 bases). Trimming removed 2 bases from V and 8 bases from J, with 15 bases in between. The V gene's germline CDR1 is MDHEN and CDR2 SYDVKM. This CDR3 is 14 amino acids long. The CDR3 region has the DNA TGTGCCAGCAGTTTAGCGGGGGGGACCCTAGGCTACACCTTC. The encoded protein is CASSLAGGTLGYTF.

This chain connects TRBV5-6 to TRBJ1-4; D is ambiguous. The CDR3 is 15 residues long. CDR1 and CDR2 from the germline V gene are SGHDT and YYEEEE. Between the trimmed V and J ends, which lost 1 base and 0 bases, there was a span of 7 bases. The CDR3 here is CASSLRGATNEKLFF. As DNA, the CDR3 is TGTGCCAGCAGCTTGCGGGGTGCAACTAATGAAAAACTGTTTTTT.

V usage is TRBV4-2 and J usage is TRBJ2-1; 8 nucleotides line up with TRBD1. The CDR3 is 15 residues long. Trimming at V came to 4 bases and at J to 4 bases, leaving 6 bases not matched to a gene. Germline CDR1 is LGHNA and CDR2 is YNFKEQ. CDR3 nucleotide sequence: TGTGCCAGCAGCCCCGGACAGGGATCTTACAATGAGCAGTTCTTC. Its translation is CASSPGQGSYNEQFF.

This chain uses TRBV11-2 with TRBJ2-2; 9 bases fit TRBD2. The CDR3 loop spans 18 amino acids. Looked up from germline, CDR1 is SGHAT and CDR2 is FQNNGV. The ends lost 6 bases at V and 7 bases at J; junction bases unmatched: 18. CDR3 sequence (DNA): TGTGCCAGCAGAACAGGACAGTGGGCTAGCGGGAAGGGCGGGGAGCTGTTTTTT. Translated, it gives CASRTGQWASGKGGELFF.